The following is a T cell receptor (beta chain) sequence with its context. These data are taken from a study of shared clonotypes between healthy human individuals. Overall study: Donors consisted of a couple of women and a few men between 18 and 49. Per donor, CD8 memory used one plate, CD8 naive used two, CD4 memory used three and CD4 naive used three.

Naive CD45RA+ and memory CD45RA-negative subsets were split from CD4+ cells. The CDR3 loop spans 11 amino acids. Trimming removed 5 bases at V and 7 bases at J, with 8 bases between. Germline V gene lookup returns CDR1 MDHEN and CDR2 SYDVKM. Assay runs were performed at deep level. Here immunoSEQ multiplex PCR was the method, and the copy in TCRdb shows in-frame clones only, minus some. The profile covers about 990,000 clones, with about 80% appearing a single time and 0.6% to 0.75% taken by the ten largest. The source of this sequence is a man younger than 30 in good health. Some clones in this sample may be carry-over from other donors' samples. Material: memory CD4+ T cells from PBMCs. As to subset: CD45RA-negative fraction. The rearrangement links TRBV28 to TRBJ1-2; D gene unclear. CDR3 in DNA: TGTGCCAGCAGTAGGTTGGTTGGCTACACCTTC. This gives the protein CASSRLVGYTF.